This T cell receptor beta chain appears in the sequencing data of a study of cytomegalovirus exposure and HLA in healthy donors. Use of 60 Vbeta and 13 Jbeta primers characterized the PCR. Using immunoSEQ multiplex PCR, the repertoire was profiled, and TCRdb retains in-frame clones only, with some absent. The table shows 120,000 to 150,000 clones, with 65% to 90% occurring only once. The receptor's source is a woman aged 25 to 39 in good health and CMV-seronegative. Sequenced sample: PBMCs.

The CDR3 sequence: CASSQEPGGPNEQFF. The CDR3 region has the DNA TGTGCCAGCAGCCAAGAACCGGGAGGGCCGAATGAGCAGTTCTTC. The V call is TRBV4-2, the J call TRBJ2-1; 8 bases map to TRBD2. Germline V lookup: CDR1 LGHNA, CDR2 YNFKEQ. CDR3 length: 15 amino acids. Trimming took 0 bases from V and 7 from J; bases not matched to a gene: 5.